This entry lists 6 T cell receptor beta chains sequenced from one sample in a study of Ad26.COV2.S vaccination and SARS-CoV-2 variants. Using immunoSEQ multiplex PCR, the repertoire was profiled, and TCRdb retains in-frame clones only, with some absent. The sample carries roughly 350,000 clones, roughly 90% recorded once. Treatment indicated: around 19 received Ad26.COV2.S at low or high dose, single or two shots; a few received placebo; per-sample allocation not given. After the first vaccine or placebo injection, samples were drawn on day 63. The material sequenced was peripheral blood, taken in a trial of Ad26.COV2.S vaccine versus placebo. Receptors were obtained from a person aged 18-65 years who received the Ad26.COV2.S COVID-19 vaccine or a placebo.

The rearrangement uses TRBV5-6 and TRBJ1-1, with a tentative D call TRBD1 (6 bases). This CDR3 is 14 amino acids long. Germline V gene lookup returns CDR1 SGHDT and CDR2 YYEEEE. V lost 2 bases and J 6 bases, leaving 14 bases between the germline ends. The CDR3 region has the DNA TGTGCCAGCAGCTTTCAGGGGTTGCTCGCTGAAGCTTTCTTT. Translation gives CASSFQGLLAEAFF.

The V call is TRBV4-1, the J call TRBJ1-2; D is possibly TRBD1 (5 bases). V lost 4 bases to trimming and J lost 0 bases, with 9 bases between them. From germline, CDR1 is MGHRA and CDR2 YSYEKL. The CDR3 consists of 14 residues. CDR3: CASSRSTANYGYTF. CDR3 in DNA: TGCGCCAGCAGCCGGTCGACAGCTAACTATGGCTACACCTTC.

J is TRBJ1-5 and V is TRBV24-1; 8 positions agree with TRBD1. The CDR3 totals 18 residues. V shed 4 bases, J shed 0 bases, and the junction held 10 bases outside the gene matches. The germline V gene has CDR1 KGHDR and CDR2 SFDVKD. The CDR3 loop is CATSDSQTGGNSNQPQHF. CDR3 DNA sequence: TGTGCCACCAGTGACAGCCAAACAGGGGGAAATAGCAATCAGCCCCAGCATTTT.

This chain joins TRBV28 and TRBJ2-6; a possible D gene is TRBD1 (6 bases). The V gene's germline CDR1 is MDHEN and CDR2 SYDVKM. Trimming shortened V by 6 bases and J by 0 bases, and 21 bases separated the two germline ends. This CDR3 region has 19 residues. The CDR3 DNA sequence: TGTGCCAGCAGGGAAACCCGGTACAGGGTGGGCTCTGGGGCCAACGTCCTGACTTTC. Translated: CASRETRYRVGSGANVLTF.

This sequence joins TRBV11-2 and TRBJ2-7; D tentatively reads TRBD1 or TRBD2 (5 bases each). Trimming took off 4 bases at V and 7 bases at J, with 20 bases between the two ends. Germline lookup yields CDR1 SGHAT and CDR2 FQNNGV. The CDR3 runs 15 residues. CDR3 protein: CASSWTQGAPGEQYF. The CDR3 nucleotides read TGTGCCAGCAGCTGGACCCAGGGCGCACCGGGGGAGCAGTACTTC.

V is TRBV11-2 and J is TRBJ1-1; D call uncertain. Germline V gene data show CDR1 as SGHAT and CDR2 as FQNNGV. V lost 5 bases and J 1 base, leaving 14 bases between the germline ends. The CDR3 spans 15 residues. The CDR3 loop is CASSGWTVKNTEAFF. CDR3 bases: TGTGCCAGCAGCGGCTGGACTGTGAAGAACACTGAAGCTTTCTTT.